The T cell receptor (beta chain) described here comes from a study of cytomegalovirus exposure and HLA in healthy donors. For this clone: What it binds is unknown.

V gave up 1 base and J gave up 1 base, with 17 bases separating them. This CDR3 is built from 17 residues. Germline V gene sequence: CDR1 LGHNA, CDR2 YNFKEQ. With 60 Vbeta and 13 Jbeta primers, the PCR was carried out. In the source study's methods: Among the unique TCR beta chains that a later analysis counted, about 81 million in all, roughly 11 million were shared. TCRdb keeps only in-frame clones here, not all; method: immunoSEQ multiplex PCR. That table gives V, J and clone size, and the DNA gave D and trimming. Of approximately 120,000 clones listed, 80% are singletons. The study's findings and limits: Only CMV serostatus was available as immune exposure information. Some V segments (TRBV6-2 and TRBV6-3 among them) were excluded as indistinguishable.

The chain recombines TRBV4-2 with TRBJ2-7; a possible D gene is TRBD2 (5 bases). This clonotype was sampled from a man aged 30 to 39 in good health and CMV-seropositive. The sequencing input was PBMCs. CDR3 protein: CASSQGEGVSLSYEQYF. The CDR3 nucleotides are TGTGCCAGCAGCCAAGGAGAGGGAGTCTCCCTTTCCTACGAGCAGTACTTC.